The 30 T cell receptor beta chains presented below share a single source sample, sequenced in a study of shared clonotypes between healthy human individuals. The table came from immunoSEQ multiplex PCR; TCRdb's copy has only in-frame clones and leaves some out. The table includes about 530,000 clones, roughly 79% detected once. Sequenced sample: PBMCs. These receptors came from a woman in her forties in good health. Some clones in this sample may be carry-over from other donors' samples.

V gene TRBV7-2 combines with J gene TRBJ2-6; 7 positions match TRBD1. The CDR3 length is 15 residues. Germline trimming cut 5 bases from V and 3 bases from J; bases unmatched to any gene: 4. Per the germline V gene, CDR1 is SGHTA and CDR2 is FQGNSA. CDR3 protein: CASSPGGFGANVLTF. The CDR3 nucleotides are TGTGCCAGCAGCCCAGGGGGTTTTGGGGCCAACGTCCTGACTTTC.

The chain carries TRBV27 and TRBJ2-7; a possible D gene is TRBD1 (5 bases). CDR1 is MNHEY, CDR2 SMNVEV, per germline (reference sequence). V was cut by 3 bases and J by 5 bases, with 14 bases left in between. CDR3 length: 14 residues. This chain's CDR3 is CASSFGRAVNEQYF. The CDR3 nucleotides are TGTGCCAGCAGTTTTGGCAGGGCAGTCAACGAGCAGTACTTC.

This chain joins TRBV28 and TRBJ2-1; D is possibly TRBD2 (6 bases). This CDR3 spans 15 amino acids. Germline V gives CDR1 MDHEN, CDR2 SYDVKM. Trimming left V 11 bases short and J 8 bases short, with 25 bases between. The CDR3 DNA sequence: TGTGCCTCCAACCCCGTGAGTGGGGGGTGGGATGAGCAGTTCTTC. The encoded protein is CASNPVSGGWDEQFF.

Ten or more counts support this clone. This chain links TRBV5-1 with TRBJ1-1, with D uncertain. The ends were cut back, 1 base at V and 2 bases at J, with 15 bases in the middle. This CDR3 has 16 residues. Germline V gene sequence: CDR1 SGHRS, CDR2 YFSETQ. The CDR3 loop reads CASSLRGRVLNTEAFF. The CDR3, as DNA: TGCGCCAGCAGCTTGCGGGGTCGGGTCCTTAACACTGAAGCTTTCTTT.

V is TRBV7-9 and J is TRBJ1-5; 7 bases align to TRBD1. With 1 base clipped from V and 4 bases from J, the junction kept 4 bases outside the gene matches. Germline V gene sequence: CDR1 SEHNR, CDR2 FQNEAQ (reference sequence). CDR3 size: 15 residues. The CDR3: CASSLDRGGNQPQHF. The CDR3 bases are TGTGCCAGCAGCTTAGACAGGGGAGGGAATCAGCCCCAGCATTTT.

The chain joins TRBV7-9 to TRBJ1-2; 8 positions match TRBD1. V dropped 2 bases and J dropped 4; count of bases not matched to a gene: 3. CDR3 length equals 14 residues. The germline V gene encodes CDR1 SEHNR and CDR2 FQNEAQ (reference sequence). CDR3 bases: TGTGCCAGCAGCTTATTCACAGGGGGCTATGGCTACACCTTC. Translation gives CASSLFTGGYGYTF.

The chain joins TRBV2 to TRBJ2-7; TRBD1 agrees at 8 bases. The CDR3 is 13 residues long. Germline V gene lookup returns CDR1 SNHLY and CDR2 FYNNEI. The ends lost 6 bases at V and 5 bases at J; junction bases unmatched: 6. CDR3 residues: CASRGDRGHEQYF. The CDR3 bases are TGTGCCAGCAGGGGAGACAGGGGCCACGAGCAGTACTTC.

For this clone: A much larger clone lies one base from this, so it may be a read error. In the same sample, other DNA sequences code for this CDR3. The genes are TRBV30 and TRBJ1-5; D remains unclear. This CDR3 has 15 residues. CDR1 is GTSNPN and CDR2 is SVGIG in the germline V gene (reference sequence). V lost 2 bases and J lost 3, with 14 bases in between. The CDR3 spells CAWSTGQLDNQPQHF. The CDR3 DNA reads as TGTGCCTGGAGTACTGGGCAGCTAGACAATCAGCCCCAGCATTTT.

The chain uses TRBV19 and TRBJ2-5, with TRBD1 matching 7 bases. Germline CDR1 and CDR2: LNHDA and SQIVND (reference sequence). V was pared by 1 base and J by 2 bases, with 4 bases of the junction left unmatched. The CDR3 spans 15 residues. CDR3 region: CASSIGRGPQETQYF. The CDR3 DNA is TGTGCCAGTAGTATAGGTAGGGGGCCACAAGAGACCCAGTACTTC.

This clone was detected a few times. The chain links TRBV18 to TRBJ1-1; D call uncertain. V lost 3 bases and J 4 bases, leaving 18 bases between the germline ends. Germline CDR1 KGHSH, CDR2 LQKENI. This CDR3 contains 16 residues. The CDR3 spells CASSPPSGGLGTEAFF. CDR3 nucleotides: TGTGCCAGCTCACCCCCGAGTGGAGGGTTGGGCACTGAAGCTTTCTTT. The variable domain in full, completed from reference TRBV18 and TRBJ1-1, reads NAGVMQNPRHLVRRRGQEARLRCSPMKGHSHVYWYRQLPEEGLKFMVYLQKENIIDESGMPKERFSAEFPKEGPSILRIQQVVRGDSAAYFCASSPPSGGLGTEAFFGQGTRLTVV.

J is TRBJ2-2 and V is TRBV19; D uncertain. The V gene's germline CDR1 is LNHDA and CDR2 SQIVND (reference sequence). Trimming cost V 6 bases and J 1 base, with 15 bases left between them. The CDR3 spans 16 residues. The CDR3 here is CASRIQGRQNTGELFF. CDR3 coding DNA: TGTGCCAGTAGAATACAAGGCCGACAGAACACCGGGGAGCTGTTTTTT.

V usage is TRBV27 and J usage is TRBJ2-2; TRBD2 aligns across 10 bases. J gave up 6 bases and V 2 bases, and 3 bases lay outside the gene matches. The CDR3 runs 15 residues. Germline V gene sequence: CDR1 MNHEY, CDR2 SMNVEV (reference sequence). The CDR3 region has the DNA TGTGCCAGCAGTTTACGTCTAGCGGGAGCCGGGGAGCTGTTTTTT. Translation gives CASSLRLAGAGELFF.

This chain joins TRBV30 and TRBJ1-5; 8 nucleotides line up with TRBD1. After removal of 4 bases from V and 3 bases from J, the junction contained 5 bases not matched to a gene. Germline CDR1 GTSNPN, CDR2 SVGIG (reference sequence). The CDR3 is 14 amino acids. Here the CDR3 DNA reads TGTGCCTGGACGGCAGGGGGCTACAATCAGCCCCAGCATTTT. Amino acid sequence: CAWTAGGYNQPQHF.

J is TRBJ2-7 and V is TRBV28, with a possible D match to TRBD1 (6 bases). Germline assignment: CDR1 MDHEN and CDR2 SYDVKM. The length of the CDR3 is 14 residues. V shed 2 bases and J shed 6 bases, with 14 bases lying between them. The CDR3 spells CASSLGQRRTEQYF. The CDR3 DNA reads TGTGCCAGCAGTTTAGGACAGCGGAGGACCGAGCAGTACTTC.

The V gene is TRBV4-3, the J gene TRBJ2-7, with 7 positions matching TRBD1. With V trimmed by 4 bases and J by 3 bases, 6 bases remained unmatched. This CDR3 spans 14 amino acids. In germline, CDR1 is LGHNA, CDR2 YSLEER. CDR3 DNA: TGCGCCAGCAGCCCCGGGACAGACCTCTACGAGCAGTACTTC. Translating gives CASSPGTDLYEQYF.

The chain joins TRBV6-6 to TRBJ2-7; 9 bases map to TRBD1. Germline CDR1 MNHNY, CDR2 SVGAGI (reference sequence). J lost 8 bases, V lost 0 bases, and 5 bases had no gene match. The CDR3 runs 14 residues. The CDR3 loop is CASSYSRTGDQQYF. CDR3 DNA sequence: TGTGCCAGCAGTTACTCAAGGACAGGGGACCAGCAGTACTTC.

The V gene is TRBV18, the J gene TRBJ2-1, with TRBD2 matching over 13 bases. Germline CDR1 is KGHSH and CDR2 is LQKENI. The CDR3 totals 17 residues. V lost 0 bases and J lost 7; bases outside the gene matches: 6. The CDR3 is CASSPPGLAGLVNEQFF. The CDR3 region has the DNA TGTGCCAGCTCACCACCGGGACTAGCGGGATTGGTGAATGAGCAGTTCTTC.

This clone turned up a few times. The rearrangement links TRBV7-2 to TRBJ1-2, with a tentative D call TRBD1 (5 bases). The CDR3 totals 13 residues. Germline V lookup: CDR1 SGHTA, CDR2 FQGNSA. Trimming removed 1 base from V and 7 bases from J, with 10 bases in between. CDR3 nucleotide sequence: TGTGCCAGCAGCTTAGTGGAGGACATTGGCTACACCTTC. Its translation: CASSLVEDIGYTF.

The CDR3 sequence is CASSLAPGDAYEQFF. The CDR3 DNA sequence: TGTGCCAGCAGCTTAGCGCCGGGAGATGCCTATGAGCAGTTCTTC. This rearrangement joins TRBV7-6 to TRBJ2-1, with a weak D call TRBD2 (6 bases). The CDR3 is 15 residues long. Germline V gives CDR1 SGHVS, CDR2 FNYEAQ. V was pared by 0 bases and J by 8 bases, with 14 bases between.

This clone was seen repeatedly, ten times or more. This same CDR3 is encoded by further DNA sequences in the sample. The genes are TRBV18 and TRBJ2-2, with D unresolved. CDR3 length: 13 residues. Trimming shortened V by 1 base and J by 3 bases, and 3 bases separated the two germline ends. Germline lookup yields CDR1 KGHSH and CDR2 LQKENI. Here the CDR3 reads CASSPRDTGELFF. Written as DNA, the CDR3 is TGTGCCAGCTCACCACGGGACACCGGGGAGCTGTTTTTT. Full variable domain (remainder filled in from reference TRBV18 and TRBJ2-2): NAGVMQNPRHLVRRRGQEARLRCSPMKGHSHVYWYRQLPEEGLKFMVYLQKENIIDESGMPKERFSAEFPKEGPSILRIQQVVRGDSAAYFCASSPRDTGELFFGEGSRLTVL.

V usage is TRBV9 and J usage is TRBJ2-7; no reliable D call. V was cut by 3 bases and J by 4 bases, with 17 bases left in between. The germline CDR1 and CDR2 sequences are SGDLS and YYNGEE. The CDR3 contains 15 residues. The CDR3 nucleotides are TGTGCCAGCAGCGCCGGCCCCAGCCTAGGATACGAGCAGTACTTC. Protein: CASSAGPSLGYEQYF.

The chain combines TRBV2 with TRBJ2-3; D might be TRBD2 (5 bases). V dropped 4 bases and J dropped 4 bases, with 12 bases sitting between them. Germline V CDR1 and CDR2: SNHLY, FYNNEI. The CDR3 is made up of 14 amino acids. Here the CDR3 reads CASSAGSGSDTQYF. Here the CDR3 DNA reads TGTGCCAGCAGTGCCGGGTCGGGGTCAGATACGCAGTATTTT.

This clone appeared a single time. J is TRBJ2-7 and V is TRBV11-1; D is undetermined. The CDR3 totals 15 residues. CDR1 SGHAT and CDR2 FQDESV come from the germline V gene (reference sequence). Trimming removed 1 base at V and 3 bases at J, with 13 bases between. CDR3 DNA: TGTGCCAGCAGCTTAGGGTGGGGAATTGGCTACGAGCAGTACTTC. Protein: CASSLGWGIGYEQYF.

Comments on this clone: This CDR3 is also generated by other DNA sequences in the sample. J is TRBJ1-1 and V is TRBV5-1, with D perhaps matching TRBD1 (6 bases). In germline, CDR1 is SGHRS, CDR2 YFSETQ. The germline V and J ends were trimmed by 4 bases and 0 bases, with 16 bases remaining between them. The CDR3 has 16 amino acids. CDR3 DNA: TGCGCCAGCAGCCAGGGGCAGGGGTCGATGAACACTGAAGCTTTCTTT. It specifies CASSQGQGSMNTEAFF.

The CDR3 is CASSAGPPDSYEQYF. The CDR3 DNA is TGCGCCAGCAGCGCGGGACCCCCGGACTCCTACGAGCAGTACTTC. The V gene is TRBV5-1, the J gene TRBJ2-7; D possibly corresponds to TRBD2 (6 bases). The CDR3 runs to 15 residues. CDR1 and CDR2 from the germline V gene are SGHRS and YFSETQ. Trimming removed 4 bases from V and 0 bases from J, with 14 bases in between.

The chain employs TRBV7-2 and TRBJ2-2, with 7 bases aligning to TRBD2. V gave up 5 bases and J gave up 7 bases; unmatched junction bases: 13. CDR3 size: 16 residues. Germline V CDR1 and CDR2: SGHTA, FQGNSA. CDR3 in amino acids: CASSPTGGRAGGELFF. As DNA, the CDR3 is TGTGCCAGCAGCCCCACTGGAGGGAGGGCAGGCGGGGAGCTGTTTTTT. Together with reference TRBV7-2 and TRBJ2-2, the CDR3 gives the full variable domain: GAGVSQSPSNKVTEKGKDVELRCDPISGHTALYWYRQSLGQGLEFLIYFQGNSAPDKSGLPSDRFSAERTGGSVSTLTIQRTQQEDSAVYLCASSPTGGRAGGELFFGEGSRLTVL.

The V gene is TRBV5-1, the J gene TRBJ1-2; D remains unclear. The germline gives CDR1 SGHRS, CDR2 YFSETQ. The CDR3 length is 15 residues. V was cut by 0 bases and J by 0 bases, with 9 bases left in between. The CDR3 spells CASSLVAASNYGYTF. The CDR3 nucleotides are TGCGCCAGCAGCTTGGTTGCAGCCTCTAACTATGGCTACACCTTC.

The rearrangement uses TRBV7-9 and TRBJ2-7; maybe TRBD1 (5 bases). The CDR3 extends over 16 amino acids. Germline CDR1 SEHNR, CDR2 FQNEAQ (reference sequence). V was shortened by 5 bases and J by 2 bases, with 19 bases between the two germline ends. The CDR3 bases are TGTGCCAGCAGCCATAGGGGTGGGCCGAACCCCTACGAGCAGTACTTC. Protein product: CASSHRGGPNPYEQYF.

Notes on this clone: Other DNA sequences in this sample translate to the same CDR3. The chain has TRBV28 and TRBJ2-7; weak D call: TRBD1 (5 bases). CDR1 and CDR2 (germline): MDHEN, SYDVKM. V lost 5 bases, J lost 0 bases, and 8 bases lay in between. The CDR3 is 13 residues long. This chain's CDR3 is CASSQGPSYEQYF. The CDR3 region has the DNA TGTGCCAGCAGTCAGGGCCCCTCCTACGAGCAGTACTTC.

This chain uses TRBV18 with TRBJ2-3; no reliable D call. CDR1 and CDR2 from the germline V gene are KGHSH and LQKENI. The CDR3 length is 13 residues. V was cut by 0 bases and J by 4 bases, with 5 bases left in between. The DNA of the CDR3 is TGTGCCAGCTCACCACCAATAGCAGATACGCAGTATTTT. Residues: CASSPPIADTQYF. The full variable domain, its missing parts supplied by reference TRBV18 and TRBJ2-3, is NAGVMQNPRHLVRRRGQEARLRCSPMKGHSHVYWYRQLPEEGLKFMVYLQKENIIDESGMPKERFSAEFPKEGPSILRIQQVVRGDSAAYFCASSPPIADTQYFGPGTRLTVL.